What follows are 30 T cell receptor beta chains derived from one specimen sequenced in a study of blood T cell repertoires in COVID-19. Here immunoSEQ multiplex PCR was the method, and the copy in TCRdb shows in-frame clones only, minus some. This sample has about 240,000 clones, with approximately 84% found just once. The specimen sequenced was peripheral blood. The receptors were gathered from a man aged 50 to 59 with acute or convalescent COVID-19.

The chain has TRBV4-1 and TRBJ1-2; TRBD1 might be the D (6 bases). V gave up 5 bases and J gave up 4 bases, with 20 bases separating them. Germline V gives CDR1 MGHRA, CDR2 YSYEKL. CDR3 length equals 16 residues. CDR3 loop: CASSSQTTSGVYGYTF. Written as DNA, the CDR3 is TGCGCCAGCAGCTCGCAAACGACTTCAGGGGTCTATGGCTACACCTTC.

The chain links TRBV5-6 to TRBJ1-3, with D tentatively TRBD1 (5 bases). The V end was cut by 4 bases, the J end by 2 bases, with 22 bases between. CDR1 is SGHDT and CDR2 is YYEEEE in the germline V gene. This CDR3 has 18 residues. The CDR3 is CASSRGGDGQGTGNTIYF. DNA for the CDR3: TGTGCCAGCAGCCGGGGGGGAGATGGCCAGGGAACTGGAAACACCATATATTTT.

The sample holds one count of this clone. This rearrangement joins TRBV19 to TRBJ2-2; 7 positions match TRBD2. The junction had 6 bases not matched to a gene; V was cut back by 6 bases and J by 2 bases. Germline V gene data show CDR1 as LNHDA and CDR2 as SQIVND (reference sequence). This CDR3 has 15 residues. CDR3 DNA sequence: TGTGCCAGTAGGTCGGGGGGATATAACACCGGGGAGCTGTTTTTT. It encodes CASRSGGYNTGELFF. Together with reference TRBV19 and TRBJ2-2, the CDR3 gives the full variable domain: DGGITQSPKYLFRKEGQNVTLSCEQNLNHDAMYWYRQDPGQGLRLIYYSQIVNDFQKGDIAEGYSVSREKKESFPLTVTSAQKNPTAFYLCASRSGGYNTGELFFGEGSRLTVL.

V and J are TRBV3-1 (or the pseudogene TRBV3-2) and TRBJ1-1; possible D gene TRBD1, 5 bases. The CDR3 runs to 13 residues. Looked up from germline, CDR1 is LGHDT and CDR2 is YNNKEL (reference sequence). The germline V and J ends were trimmed by 2 bases and 13 bases, with 17 bases remaining between them. The CDR3 sequence: CASSQRGWGRGFF. CDR3 sequence (DNA): TGTGCCAGCAGCCAACGGGGGTGGGGAAGGGGTTTCTTT.

V is TRBV4-1 and J is TRBJ2-3, with a weak D call TRBD1 (5 bases). Deletions cut 0 bases from V and 0 bases from J, with 25 bases between. The germline V gene encodes CDR1 MGHRA and CDR2 YSYEKL. CDR3 length: 21 residues. The CDR3 DNA sequence: TGCGCCAGCAGCCAAGAATCCGCCAGGGCAAGACCCAGGTTTAGCACAGATACGCAGTATTTT. Protein product: CASSQESARARPRFSTDTQYF.

The chain carries TRBV5-1 and TRBJ2-7; TRBD2 matches at 7 bases. V lost 4 bases, J lost 0 bases, and 10 bases stayed unmatched. This CDR3 comprises 16 residues. Germline assignment: CDR1 SGHRS and CDR2 YFSETQ. The CDR3 sequence: CASSPLLAGVSYEQYF. DNA for the CDR3: TGCGCCAGCAGCCCCCTCTTAGCGGGTGTCTCCTACGAGCAGTACTTC.

V and J are TRBV6-4 and TRBJ2-7; 8 bases fit TRBD1. The CDR3 is 15 residues long. The germline V gene encodes CDR1 MRHNA and CDR2 SNTAGT. The V segment lost 2 bases and the J segment 4 bases; nucleotides outside the gene matches: 7. This CDR3 reads CASSDRTGNPYEQYF. The CDR3 DNA follows: TGTGCCAGCAGTGACCGGACAGGGAACCCTTACGAGCAGTACTTC.

The chain combines TRBV19 with TRBJ1-1, with 8 nucleotides matching TRBD1. Trimming removed 1 base from V and 8 bases from J; junction bases left unmatched: 6. This CDR3 comprises 14 residues. The germline CDR1 and CDR2 sequences are LNHDA and SQIVND (reference sequence). The CDR3 DNA sequence: TGTGCCAGTAGTATAGGCCGCCACAGGGGGGAAGCTTTCTTT. This sequence encodes CASSIGRHRGEAFF.

Ten or more counts support this clone. The V gene is TRBV4-1, the J gene TRBJ1-1, with D tentatively TRBD1 (6 bases). Between the trimmed V and J ends, which lost 5 bases and 5 bases, there was a span of 9 bases. Germline CDR1 and CDR2: MGHRA and YSYEKL. The CDR3 is 12 amino acids. DNA of the CDR3: TGCGCCAGCAGCTTCGGACAGACTGAAGCTTTCTTT. Translating it yields CASSFGQTEAFF.

This chain joins TRBV28 and TRBJ2-2, with a weak D call TRBD1 (6 bases). CDR3 length: 15 residues. The V gene's germline CDR1 is MDHEN and CDR2 SYDVKM. V gave up 5 bases and J gave up 2 bases, with 12 bases separating them. DNA for the CDR3: TGTGCCAGCAGTCCTGGGACACTTAACACCGGGGAGCTGTTTTTT. Translated: CASSPGTLNTGELFF.

The V and J genes are TRBV30 and TRBJ2-7; D ambiguous. The CDR3 extends over 11 amino acids. V was trimmed by 1 base and J by 10 bases, leaving 11 bases between them. CDR1 is GTSNPN and CDR2 is SVGIG in the germline V gene (reference sequence). DNA of the CDR3: TGTGCCTGGAGTGGATGGAGAGGACAGTACTTC. Protein sequence: CAWSGWRGQYF.

The chain recombines TRBV19 with TRBJ1-5; TRBD1 agrees at 12 bases. The germline V gene encodes CDR1 LNHDA and CDR2 SQIVND (reference sequence). V was pared by 3 bases and J by 7 bases, with 7 bases of the junction left unmatched. The CDR3 sequence is 16 residues long. Here the CDR3 reads CASSISGQGARQPQHF. The CDR3 DNA sequence: TGTGCCAGTAGTATTTCGGGACAGGGGGCGAGGCAGCCCCAGCATTTT.

This chain links TRBV3-1 (or the pseudogene TRBV3-2) with TRBJ2-4, with 10 positions matching TRBD2. V gave up 7 bases and J gave up 8 bases; unmatched junction bases: 8. CDR3 length: 14 amino acids. The germline V gene has CDR1 LGHDT and CDR2 YNNKEL (reference sequence). The CDR3 DNA sequence: TGTGCCAGCACGGGAGCGGGGGGGCCGGACATTCAGTACTTC. It encodes CASTGAGGPDIQYF.

This clone was seen once. The chain links TRBV15 to TRBJ2-7; 7 nucleotides line up with TRBD1. The ends lost 8 bases at V and 3 bases at J; junction bases unmatched: 4. The CDR3 has 12 residues. CDR1 is LNHNV and CDR2 is YYDKDF in the germline V gene (reference sequence). CDR3 sequence: CATGAGGYEQYF. CDR3 DNA: TGTGCCACCGGGGCAGGGGGCTACGAGCAGTACTTC.

The rearrangement links TRBV10-3 to TRBJ2-2, with D possibly being TRBD1 (5 bases). The CDR3 extends over 14 amino acids. From germline, CDR1 is ENHRY and CDR2 SYGVKD. V was shortened by 0 bases and J by 6 bases, with 8 bases between the two germline ends. The CDR3 bases are TGTGCCATCAGTGAGTCGGGGCAGTCCGGGGAGCTGTTTTTT. Residues: CAISESGQSGELFF.

This chain links TRBV6-5 with TRBJ2-1, with D unclear. CDR1 and CDR2 from the germline V gene are MNHEY and SVGAGI. This CDR3 has 14 amino acids. Trimming shortened V by 6 bases and J by 5 bases, and 14 bases separated the two germline ends. DNA for the CDR3: TGTGCCAGCAGCCTTGTCGGGTCAAACAATGAGCAGTTCTTC. Translated: CASSLVGSNNEQFF.

The genes are TRBV5-6 and TRBJ1-2; the D gene is possibly TRBD1 (6 bases). Trimming cost V 4 bases and J 5 bases, with 15 bases left between them. The CDR3 has 14 residues. CDR1 is SGHDT, CDR2 YYEEEE, per germline. CDR3 DNA: TGTGCCAGCAGCCCCAGGACAGTCCTTTATGGCTACACCTTC. Translated, it gives CASSPRTVLYGYTF. The full variable domain, rest sourced from reference TRBV5-6 and TRBJ1-2, is DAGVTQSPTHLIKTRGQQVTLRCSPKSGHDTVSWYQQALGQGPQFIFQYYEEEERQRGNFPDRFSGHQFPNYSSELNVNALLLGDSALYLCASSPRTVLYGYTFGSGTRLTVV.

The chain couples TRBV30 to TRBJ1-2; D unresolved. Germline CDR1 reads GTSNPN; CDR2 reads SVGIG (reference sequence). V was trimmed by 3 bases and J by 2 bases, leaving 10 bases between them. The CDR3 runs 13 residues. The CDR3 sequence is CAWSFGRNYGYTF. CDR3 sequence (DNA): TGTGCCTGGAGCTTCGGGAGAAACTATGGCTACACCTTC.

The chain combines TRBV6-5 with TRBJ1-2, with 8 positions matching TRBD1. Germline V gene data show CDR1 as MNHEY and CDR2 as SVGAGI. The CDR3 runs 12 residues. V lost 8 bases, J lost 4 bases, and 3 bases stayed unmatched. As DNA, the CDR3 is TGTGCCAGCTCAGGGGGCTCCTATGGCTACACCTTC. Protein product: CASSGGSYGYTF.

The chain employs TRBV9 and TRBJ1-6; D not resolved. Germline values: CDR1 SGDLS, CDR2 YYNGEE. The CDR3 totals 14 residues. Trimming stripped 1 base from V and 9 bases from J, with 11 bases between. CDR3 nucleotides: TGTGCCAGCAGCGTATCTAACCGGGGTTCACCCCTCCACTTT. Amino acids: CASSVSNRGSPLHF.

The chain couples TRBV11-2 to TRBJ1-4, with D maybe TRBD1 (6 bases). CDR3 length: 14 amino acids. From germline, CDR1 is SGHAT and CDR2 FQNNGV. V was pared by 5 bases and J by 5 bases, with 12 bases between. CDR3 sequence reads: CASSRDIGNEKLFF. Here the CDR3 DNA reads TGTGCCAGCAGCCGGGACATAGGAAATGAAAAACTGTTTTTT.

This chain joins TRBV7-2 and TRBJ2-1; 7 positions match TRBD1. CDR1 SGHTA and CDR2 FQGNSA come from the germline V gene. CDR3 length: 13 amino acids. Trimming took 6 bases from V and 3 from J; bases not matched to a gene: 2. The CDR3 region is CASSRTGYNEQFF. In DNA form, the CDR3 reads TGTGCCAGCAGTCGGACAGGCTACAATGAGCAGTTCTTC.

The gene calls are TRBV5-1 and TRBJ1-1, with 7 bases identical to TRBD1. The length of the CDR3 is 16 residues. Trimming at V came to 4 bases and at J to 0 bases, leaving 9 bases not matched to a gene. The V gene's germline CDR1 is SGHRS and CDR2 YFSETQ. CDR3 protein: CASSAYSTGLNTEAFF. Here the CDR3 DNA reads TGCGCCAGCAGCGCATATTCGACAGGGTTGAACACTGAAGCTTTCTTT. Together with reference TRBV5-1 and TRBJ1-1, the CDR3 gives the full variable domain: KAGVTQTPRYLIKTRGQQVTLSCSPISGHRSVSWYQQTPGQGLQFLFEYFSETQRNKGNFPGRFSGRQFSNSRSEMNVSTLELGDSALYLCASSAYSTGLNTEAFFGQGTRLTVV.

CDR3 sequence (DNA): TGCAGCGTTGAAGTTGCGGCGACCTACGAGCAGTACTTC. The encoded protein is CSVEVAATYEQYF. The V and J genes are TRBV29-1 and TRBJ2-7; D is unresolved. The CDR3 is 13 residues long. CDR1 is SQVTM, CDR2 ANQGSEA, per germline. V was shortened by 1 base and J by 2 bases, with 9 bases between the two germline ends.

The chain has TRBV2 and TRBJ2-3, with D possibly matching TRBD1 (5 bases). Trimming shortened V by 7 bases and J by 1 base, and 9 bases separated the two germline ends. This CDR3 has 13 residues. Germline values: CDR1 SNHLY, CDR2 FYNNEI. The CDR3 is CASNGQGTDTQYF. DNA of the CDR3: TGTGCCAGCAACGGACAAGGCACAGATACGCAGTATTTT.

A single count supports this clone. V usage is TRBV5-1 and J usage is TRBJ2-5; D unresolved. Trimming cost V 3 bases and J 1 base, with 16 bases left between them. The CDR3 covers 16 residues. Germline CDR1 SGHRS, CDR2 YFSETQ. CDR3 sequence: CASSSGSITAQETQYF. Written as DNA, the CDR3 is TGCGCCAGCAGCTCAGGATCCATAACAGCCCAAGAGACCCAGTACTTC.

A remark on this clone: This could be a read error, since a much larger clone is one nucleotide away. The J gene is TRBJ1-1, the V gene TRBV11-2; D is perhaps TRBD1 (5 bases). The CDR3 contains 12 residues. Germline loops: CDR1 SGHAT, CDR2 FQNNGV. Trimming took off 3 bases at V and 5 bases at J, with 7 bases between the two ends. DNA for the CDR3: TGTGCCAGCAGCTTCGGGGGTACTGAAGCTTTCTTT. Translation gives CASSFGGTEAFF.

The rearrangement uses TRBV7-9 and TRBJ2-5; 11 bases are a match to TRBD2. The J segment lost 4 bases and the V segment lost 3 bases, leaving 4 bases of the junction unmatched. Germline V gives CDR1 SEHNR, CDR2 FQNEAQ (reference sequence). The CDR3 has 15 residues. The CDR3 DNA reads TGTGCCAGCAGCTTCGTACTAGCGGGAGCAGAGACCCAGTACTTC. It translates to CASSFVLAGAETQYF.

Notes on this clone: This sample includes further DNA sequences coding for the same CDR3. The V gene is TRBV28, the J gene TRBJ1-4, with D maybe TRBD1 (6 bases). Trimming pared 3 bases from V and 7 bases from J, leaving 12 bases between. The CDR3 is 14 amino acids. CDR1 is MDHEN and CDR2 is SYDVKM in the germline V gene. In DNA, the CDR3 is TGTGCCAGCAGTTTCGGGGGGGCGGGTGAAAAACTGTTTTTT. It codes for CASSFGGAGEKLFF.

This sequence joins TRBV27 and TRBJ1-1; TRBD1 aligns across 11 bases. J was trimmed by 3 bases and V by 5 bases; bases with no gene match: 5. This CDR3 spans 15 amino acids. CDR1 is MNHEY and CDR2 is SMNVEV in the germline V gene (reference sequence). CDR3 loop: CASSRWTGGYTEAFF. CDR3 DNA: TGTGCCAGCAGTAGATGGACAGGGGGCTACACTGAAGCTTTCTTT.